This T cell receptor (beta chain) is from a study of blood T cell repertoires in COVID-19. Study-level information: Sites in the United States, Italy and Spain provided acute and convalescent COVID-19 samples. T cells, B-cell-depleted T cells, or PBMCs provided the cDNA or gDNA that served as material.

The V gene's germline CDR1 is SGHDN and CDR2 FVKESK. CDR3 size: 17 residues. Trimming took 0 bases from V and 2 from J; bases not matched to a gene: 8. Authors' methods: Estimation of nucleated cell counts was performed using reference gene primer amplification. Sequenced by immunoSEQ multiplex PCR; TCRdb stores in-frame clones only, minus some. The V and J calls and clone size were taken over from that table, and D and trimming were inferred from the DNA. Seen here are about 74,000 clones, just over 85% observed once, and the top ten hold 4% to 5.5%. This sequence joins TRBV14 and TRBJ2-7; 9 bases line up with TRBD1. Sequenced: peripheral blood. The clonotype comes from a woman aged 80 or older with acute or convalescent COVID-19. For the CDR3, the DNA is TGTGCCAGCAGCCAAGATTTCGGACAGGGGACCACCTACGAGCAGTACTTC. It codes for CASSQDFGQGTTYEQYF.